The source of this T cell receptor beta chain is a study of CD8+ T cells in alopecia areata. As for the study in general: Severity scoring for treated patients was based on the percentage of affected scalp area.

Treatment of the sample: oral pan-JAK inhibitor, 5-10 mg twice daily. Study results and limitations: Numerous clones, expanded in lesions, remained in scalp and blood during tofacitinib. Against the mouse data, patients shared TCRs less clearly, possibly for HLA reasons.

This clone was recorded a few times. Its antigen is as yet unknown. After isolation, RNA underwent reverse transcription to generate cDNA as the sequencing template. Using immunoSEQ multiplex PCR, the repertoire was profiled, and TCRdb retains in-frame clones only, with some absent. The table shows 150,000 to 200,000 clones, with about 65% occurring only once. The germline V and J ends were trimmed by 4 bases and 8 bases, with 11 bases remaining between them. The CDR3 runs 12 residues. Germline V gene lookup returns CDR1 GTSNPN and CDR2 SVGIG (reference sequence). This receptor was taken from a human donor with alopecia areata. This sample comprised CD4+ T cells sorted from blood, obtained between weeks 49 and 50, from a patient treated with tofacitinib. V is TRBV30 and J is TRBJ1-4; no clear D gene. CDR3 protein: CAWNERGEKLFF. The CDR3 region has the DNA TGTGCCTGGAATGAGCGCGGGGAAAAACTGTTTTTT.